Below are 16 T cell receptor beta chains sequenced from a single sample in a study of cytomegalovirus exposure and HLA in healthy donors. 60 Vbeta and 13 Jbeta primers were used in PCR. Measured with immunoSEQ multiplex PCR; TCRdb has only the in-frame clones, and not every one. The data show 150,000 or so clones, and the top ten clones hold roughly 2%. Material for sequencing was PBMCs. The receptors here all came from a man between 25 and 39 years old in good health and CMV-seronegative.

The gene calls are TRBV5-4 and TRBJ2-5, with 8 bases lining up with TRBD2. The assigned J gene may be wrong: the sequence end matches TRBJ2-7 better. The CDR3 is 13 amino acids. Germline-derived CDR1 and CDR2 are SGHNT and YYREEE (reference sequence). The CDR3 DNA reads TGTGCCAGCAGCTTAACTAGCGGCTACGAGCAGTACTTC. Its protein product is CASSLTSGYEQYF.

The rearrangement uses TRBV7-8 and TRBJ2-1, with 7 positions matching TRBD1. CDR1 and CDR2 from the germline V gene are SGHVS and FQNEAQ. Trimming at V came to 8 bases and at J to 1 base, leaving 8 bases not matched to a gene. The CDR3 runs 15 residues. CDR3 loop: CASGTRGNSYNEQFF. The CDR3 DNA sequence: TGTGCCAGCGGCACCAGGGGGAATTCCTACAATGAGCAGTTCTTC. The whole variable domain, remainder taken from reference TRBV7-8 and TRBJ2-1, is GAGVSQSPRYKVAKRGQDVALRCDPISGHVSLFWYQQALGQGPEFLTYFQNEAQLDKSGLPSDRFFAERPEGSVSTLKIQRTQQEDSAVYLCASGTRGNSYNEQFFGPGTRLTVL.

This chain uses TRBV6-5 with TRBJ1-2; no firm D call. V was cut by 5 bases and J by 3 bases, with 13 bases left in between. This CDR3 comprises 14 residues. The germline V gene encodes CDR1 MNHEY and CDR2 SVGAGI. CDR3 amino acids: CASSQTWGDYGYTF. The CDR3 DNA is TGTGCCAGCAGTCAGACTTGGGGAGACTATGGCTACACCTTC.

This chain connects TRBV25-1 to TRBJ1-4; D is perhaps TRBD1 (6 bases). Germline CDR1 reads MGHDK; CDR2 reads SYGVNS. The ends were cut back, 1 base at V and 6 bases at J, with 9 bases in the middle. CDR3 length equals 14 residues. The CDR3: CASSELGTYEKLFF. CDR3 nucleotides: TGTGCCAGCAGTGAATTGGGGACATATGAAAAACTGTTTTTT.

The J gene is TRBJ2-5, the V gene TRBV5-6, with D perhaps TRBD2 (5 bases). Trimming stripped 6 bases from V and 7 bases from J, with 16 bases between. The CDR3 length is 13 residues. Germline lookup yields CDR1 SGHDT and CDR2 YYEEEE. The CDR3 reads CASNLRDGGTQYF. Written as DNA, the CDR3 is TGTGCCAGCAACCTGAGGGATGGAGGGACCCAGTACTTC.

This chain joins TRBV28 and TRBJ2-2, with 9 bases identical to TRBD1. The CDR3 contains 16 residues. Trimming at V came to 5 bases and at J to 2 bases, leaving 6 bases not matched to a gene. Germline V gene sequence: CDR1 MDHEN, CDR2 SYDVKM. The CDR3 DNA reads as TGTGCCAGCAGTCTCTCGGGACAGGGAAACACCGGGGAGCTGTTTTTT. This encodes CASSLSGQGNTGELFF. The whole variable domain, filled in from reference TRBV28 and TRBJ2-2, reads DVKVTQSSRYLVKRTGEKVFLECVQDMDHENMFWYRQDPGLGLRLIYFSYDVKMKEKGDIPEGYSVSREKKERFSLILESASTNQTSMYLCASSLSGQGNTGELFFGEGSRLTVL.

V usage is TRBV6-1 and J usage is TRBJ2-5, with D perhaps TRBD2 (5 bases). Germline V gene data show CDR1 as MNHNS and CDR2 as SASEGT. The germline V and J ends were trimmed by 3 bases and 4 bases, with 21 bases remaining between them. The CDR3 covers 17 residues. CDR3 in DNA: TGTGCCAGCAGTGACCGAGTGGAAAGACGGGCGGGAGAGACCCAGTACTTC. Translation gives CASSDRVERRAGETQYF.

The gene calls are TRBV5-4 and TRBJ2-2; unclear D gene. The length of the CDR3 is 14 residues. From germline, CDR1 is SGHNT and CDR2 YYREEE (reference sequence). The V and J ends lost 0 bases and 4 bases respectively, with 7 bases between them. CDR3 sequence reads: CASSLDVGTGELFF. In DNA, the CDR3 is TGTGCCAGCAGCTTGGATGTCGGCACCGGGGAGCTGTTTTTT.

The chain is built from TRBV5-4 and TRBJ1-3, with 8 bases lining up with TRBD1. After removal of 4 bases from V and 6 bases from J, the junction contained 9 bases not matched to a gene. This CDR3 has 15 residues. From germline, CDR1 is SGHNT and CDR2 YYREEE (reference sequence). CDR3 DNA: TGTGCCAGCAGCACCCCAGGACAGGGACCAAACACCATATATTTT. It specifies CASSTPGQGPNTIYF. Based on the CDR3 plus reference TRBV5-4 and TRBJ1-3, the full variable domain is ETGVTQSPTHLIKTRGQQVTLRCSSQSGHNTVSWYQQALGQGPQFIFQYYREEENGRGNFPPRFSGLQFPNYSSELNVNALELDDSALYLCASSTPGQGPNTIYFGEGSWLTVV.

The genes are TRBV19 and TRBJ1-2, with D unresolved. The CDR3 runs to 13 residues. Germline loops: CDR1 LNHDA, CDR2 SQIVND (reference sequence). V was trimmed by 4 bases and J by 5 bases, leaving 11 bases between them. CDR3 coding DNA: TGTGCCAGTAGTACCCTCGAACTGTATGGCTACACCTTC. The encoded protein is CASSTLELYGYTF.

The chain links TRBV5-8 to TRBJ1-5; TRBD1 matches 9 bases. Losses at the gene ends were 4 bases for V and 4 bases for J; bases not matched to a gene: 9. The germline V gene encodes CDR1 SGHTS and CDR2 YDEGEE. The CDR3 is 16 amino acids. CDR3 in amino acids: CASSLPTGTGNQPQHF. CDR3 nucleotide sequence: TGTGCCAGCAGCCTGCCGACCGGGACAGGGAATCAGCCCCAGCATTTT.

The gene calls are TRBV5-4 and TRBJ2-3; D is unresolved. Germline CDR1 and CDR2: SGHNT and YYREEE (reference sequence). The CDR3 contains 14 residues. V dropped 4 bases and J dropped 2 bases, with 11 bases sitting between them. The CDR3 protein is CASSAGSHTDTQYF. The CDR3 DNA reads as TGTGCCAGCAGCGCCGGGTCCCACACAGATACGCAGTATTTT.

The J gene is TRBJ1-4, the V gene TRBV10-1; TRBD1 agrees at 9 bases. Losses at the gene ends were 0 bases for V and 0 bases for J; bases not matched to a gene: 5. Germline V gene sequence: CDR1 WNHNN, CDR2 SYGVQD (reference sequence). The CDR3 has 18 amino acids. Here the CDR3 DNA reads TGCGCCAGCAGTGAGTCTGGACAGGGGTTCGCAACTAATGAAAAACTGTTTTTT. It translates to CASSESGQGFATNEKLFF.

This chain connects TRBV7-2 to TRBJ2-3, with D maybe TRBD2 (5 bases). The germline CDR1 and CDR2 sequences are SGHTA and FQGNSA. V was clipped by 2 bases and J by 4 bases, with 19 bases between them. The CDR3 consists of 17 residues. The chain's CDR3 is CASSLFGGKNAPDTQYF. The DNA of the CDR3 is TGTGCCAGCAGCTTATTCGGAGGAAAGAATGCACCAGATACGCAGTATTTT.

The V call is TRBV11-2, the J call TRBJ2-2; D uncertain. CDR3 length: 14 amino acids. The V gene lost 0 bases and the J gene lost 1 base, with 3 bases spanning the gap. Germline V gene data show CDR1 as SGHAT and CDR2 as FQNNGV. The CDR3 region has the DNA TGTGCCAGCAGCTTAGATCGGAACACCGGGGAGCTGTTTTTT. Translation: CASSLDRNTGELFF.

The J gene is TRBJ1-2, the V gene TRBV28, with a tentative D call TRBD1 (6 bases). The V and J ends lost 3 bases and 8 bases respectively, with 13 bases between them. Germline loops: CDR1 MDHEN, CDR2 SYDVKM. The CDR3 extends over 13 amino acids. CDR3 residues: CASSFSPGQGYTF. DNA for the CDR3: TGTGCCAGCAGTTTTTCCCCAGGACAGGGCTACACCTTC.